These T cell receptor beta chains were read from a single sample in a study of OX40 agonist ivuxolimab in advanced cancers. The assay was immunoSEQ multiplex PCR, and TCRdb's table has in-frame clones only and misses some. The table has fewer than 55,000 clones, 65% to 85% seen once; the top ten hold under 7%. The material sequenced was CD4+ or CD8+ T cells sorted from blood, taken in a trial of the OX40 agonist ivuxolimab. Receptor source: an adult with an advanced solid tumor such as melanoma, head and neck, liver or kidney cancer. The CDR3 runs from the conserved cysteine through the conserved F or W. Each record gives: V gene, CDR3 length, J gene, CDR3 protein.

TRBV9	15	TRBJ1-1	CASSLNSHGNTEAFF
TRBV6-5	14	TRBJ2-5	CASSPQGTRETQYF
TRBV29-1	14	TRBJ2-5	CSVRRDSVQETQYF
TRBV27	13	TRBJ1-2	CASSEGQYYGYTF
TRBV4-1	18	TRBJ2-3	CASSQGAGLAGPHYTQYF
TRBV5-1	16	TRBJ2-7	CASSLGAPSGVYEQYF
TRBV7-2	18	NA	CASSLVGAKASGSHEQYF
TRBV4-3	17	TRBJ2-2	CASSQDSTGGIAGELFF
TRBV19	10	TRBJ2-3	CALSADTQYF
TRBV7-9	15	TRBJ2-1	CASSSGRAIRDEQFF
TRBV10-3	16	TRBJ2-6	CAISEGTFSGANVLTF
TRBV5-8	16	TRBJ2-7	CASSWGSGTGDYEQYF
TRBV19	13	TRBJ1-2	CASNRRGHYGYTF
TRBV7-2	15	TRBJ2-7	CASSLGFDRTYEQYF
TRBV5-1	15	NA	CASSLGTSGSYEQYF
TRBV23-1	15	TRBJ1-4	CASLTSGGVGEKLFF
TRBV19	17	TRBJ1-5	CASSSRQGIYSNQPQHF
TRBV14	15	TRBJ2-4	CAREGIRGVKNIQYF
TRBV30	16	TRBJ1-6	CAWNLGLRANNSPLHF
TRBV19	13	TRBJ2-7	CASSKGSFYEQYF
TRBV4-1	17	TRBJ2-1	CASSQQGNTYSYNEQFF
TRBV30	13	TRBJ2-1	CAWTRSSYNEQFF
TRBV5-4	15	TRBJ2-1	CASSLSGRINNEQFF
TRBV5-1	15	TRBJ2-7	CASSKGDKYPYEQYF
TRBV7-9	14	TRBJ2-1	CASSLASGYNEQFF
TRBV28	12	TRBJ2-7	CASTPGFGEQYF
TRBV7-2	15	TRBJ2-7	CASSLGGSGTSEQYF
TRBV5-1	13	TRBJ1-2	CASREGQADGYTF
TRBV7-6	15	TRBJ1-5	CASSLGYGGGQPQHF
TRBV2	15	TRBJ2-7	CASIFGREVGSEQYF
TRBV11-2	16	TRBJ2-7	CASSYGTGTSVREQYF
TRBV7-2	15	TRBJ2-1	CASSYSGQGDNEQFF
TRBV21-1	17	TRBJ1-6	CASSKSQPGQGSSPLHF
TRBV11-2	14	TRBJ2-7	CASSLGVGSYEQYF
TRBV18	14	TRBJ2-7	CASSVGALTYEQYF
TRBV7-9	12	TRBJ2-7	CASSIQSYEQYF